The clone carrying this T cell receptor (beta chain) was recorded only once. The source of the sample is a study of blood T cell repertoires in COVID-19. Sequencing was performed with immunoSEQ multiplex PCR; in TCRdb, only in-frame clones are kept and a portion is missing. The data hold roughly 60,000 clones, with approximately 88% observed a single time. This CDR3 region has 14 residues. CDR1 and CDR2 (germline): LNHDA, SQIVND (reference sequence). The junction had 12 bases not matched to a gene; V was cut back by 10 bases and J by 6 bases. The clonotype was recovered from a man aged 25-45 years with COVID-19, enrolled during active disease. Sequenced sample: peripheral blood. The chain joins TRBV19 to TRBJ1-1; TRBD1 matches 9 bases. CDR3 DNA: TGTGCCACCCGGGACAGGGAAGTCGGCGCTGAAGCTTTCTTT. Protein product: CATRDREVGAEAFF.